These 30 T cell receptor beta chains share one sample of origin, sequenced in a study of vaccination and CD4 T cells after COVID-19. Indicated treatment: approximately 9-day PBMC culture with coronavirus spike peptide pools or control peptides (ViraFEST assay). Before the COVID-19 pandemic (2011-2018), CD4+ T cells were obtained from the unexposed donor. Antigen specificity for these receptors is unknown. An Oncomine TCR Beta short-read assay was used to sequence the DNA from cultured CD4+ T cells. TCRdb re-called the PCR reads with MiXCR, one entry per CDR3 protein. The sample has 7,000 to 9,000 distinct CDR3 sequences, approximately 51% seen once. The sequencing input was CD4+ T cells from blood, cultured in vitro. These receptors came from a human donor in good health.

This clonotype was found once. This chain's CDR3 is CASSLDRGGTGELFF. Written as DNA, the CDR3 is TGTGCCAGCAGCTTAGACAGGGGAGGCACCGGGGAGCTGTTTTTT. The chain employs TRBV7-2 and TRBJ2-2, with D perhaps TRBD1 (7 bases). This CDR3 has 15 residues. Germline V gene data show CDR1 as SGHTA and CDR2 as FQGNSA. Trimming left V 1 base short and J 4 bases short, with 10 bases between.

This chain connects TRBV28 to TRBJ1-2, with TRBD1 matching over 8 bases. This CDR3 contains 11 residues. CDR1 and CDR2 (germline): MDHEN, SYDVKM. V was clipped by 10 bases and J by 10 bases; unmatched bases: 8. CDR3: CATWTGSAYTF. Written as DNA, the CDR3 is TGTGCCACCTGGACAGGGTCCGCCTACACCTTC.

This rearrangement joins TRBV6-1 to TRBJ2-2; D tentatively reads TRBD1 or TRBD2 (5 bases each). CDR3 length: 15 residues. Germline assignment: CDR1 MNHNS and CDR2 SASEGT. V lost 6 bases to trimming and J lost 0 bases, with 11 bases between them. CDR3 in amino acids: CASRLGTANTGELFF. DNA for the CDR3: TGTGCCAGCAGACTCGGGACGGCGAACACCGGGGAGCTGTTTTTT.

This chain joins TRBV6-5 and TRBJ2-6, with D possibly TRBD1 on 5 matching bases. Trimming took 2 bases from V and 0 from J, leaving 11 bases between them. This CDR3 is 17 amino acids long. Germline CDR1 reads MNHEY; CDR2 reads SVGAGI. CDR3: CASSYGQGSSGANVLTF. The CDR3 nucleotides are TGTGCCAGCAGTTACGGTCAGGGCTCCTCTGGGGCCAACGTCCTGACTTTC.

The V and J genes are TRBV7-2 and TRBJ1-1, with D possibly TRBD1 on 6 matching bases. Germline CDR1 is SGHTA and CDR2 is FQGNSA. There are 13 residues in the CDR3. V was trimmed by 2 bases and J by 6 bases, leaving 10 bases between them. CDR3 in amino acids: CASSLWGAPEAFF. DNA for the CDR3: TGTGCCAGCAGCTTATGGGGGGCGCCTGAAGCTTTCTTT.

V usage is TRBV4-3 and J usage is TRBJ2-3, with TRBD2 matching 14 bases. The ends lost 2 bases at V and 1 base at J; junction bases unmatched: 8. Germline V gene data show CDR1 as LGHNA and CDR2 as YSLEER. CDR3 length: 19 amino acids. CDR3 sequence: CASSQFLPGLAGGTDTQYF. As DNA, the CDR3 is TGCGCCAGCAGCCAATTCCTCCCGGGACTAGCGGGGGGCACAGATACGCAGTATTTT.

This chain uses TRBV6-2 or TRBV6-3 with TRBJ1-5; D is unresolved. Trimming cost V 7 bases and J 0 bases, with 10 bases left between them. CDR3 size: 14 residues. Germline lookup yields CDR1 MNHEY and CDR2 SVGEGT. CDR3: CASIDGGSNQPQHF. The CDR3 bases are TGTGCCAGCATCGACGGCGGTAGCAATCAGCCCCAGCATTTT.

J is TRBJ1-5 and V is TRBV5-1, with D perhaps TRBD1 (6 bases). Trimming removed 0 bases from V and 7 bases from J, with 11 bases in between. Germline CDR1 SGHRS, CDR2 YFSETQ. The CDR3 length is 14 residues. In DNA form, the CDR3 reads TGCGCCAGCAGCTTGGGGGGGCTTGAGCAGCCCCAGCATTTT. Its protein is CASSLGGLEQPQHF.

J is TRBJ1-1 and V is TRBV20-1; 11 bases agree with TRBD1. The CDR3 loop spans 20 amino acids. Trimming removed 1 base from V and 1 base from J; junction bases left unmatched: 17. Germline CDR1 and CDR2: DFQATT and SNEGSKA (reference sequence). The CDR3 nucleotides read TGCAGTGCTAGAGGGACAGGGGGCCGGTTGGGGGGATGGTCGAACACTGAAGCTTTCTTT. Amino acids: CSARGTGGRLGGWSNTEAFF.

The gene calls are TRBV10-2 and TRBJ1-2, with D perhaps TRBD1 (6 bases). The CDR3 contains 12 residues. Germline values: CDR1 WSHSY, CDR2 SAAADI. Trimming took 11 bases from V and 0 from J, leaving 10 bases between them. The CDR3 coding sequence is TGCGCCGGACAGAACGCTAACTATGGCTACACCTTC. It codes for CAGQNANYGYTF.

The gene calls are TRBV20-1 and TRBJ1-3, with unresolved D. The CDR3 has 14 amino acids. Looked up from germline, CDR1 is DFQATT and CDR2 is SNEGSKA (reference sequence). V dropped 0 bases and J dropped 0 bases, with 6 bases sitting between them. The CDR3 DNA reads TGCAGTGCTAGAGATTTTATCTCTGGAAACACCATATATTTT. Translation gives CSARDFISGNTIYF.

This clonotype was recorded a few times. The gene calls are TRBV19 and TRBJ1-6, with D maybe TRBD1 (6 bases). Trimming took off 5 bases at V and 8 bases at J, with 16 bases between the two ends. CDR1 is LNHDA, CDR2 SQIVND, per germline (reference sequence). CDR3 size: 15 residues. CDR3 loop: CASSSWAGEDSPLHF. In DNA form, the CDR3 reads TGTGCCAGTAGTTCCTGGGCAGGGGAAGATTCACCCCTCCACTTT.

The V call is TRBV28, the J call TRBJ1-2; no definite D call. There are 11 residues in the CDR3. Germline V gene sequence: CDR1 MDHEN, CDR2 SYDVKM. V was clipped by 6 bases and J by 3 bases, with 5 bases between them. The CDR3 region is CASREDYGYTF. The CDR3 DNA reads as TGTGCCAGCAGGGAAGACTATGGCTACACCTTC.

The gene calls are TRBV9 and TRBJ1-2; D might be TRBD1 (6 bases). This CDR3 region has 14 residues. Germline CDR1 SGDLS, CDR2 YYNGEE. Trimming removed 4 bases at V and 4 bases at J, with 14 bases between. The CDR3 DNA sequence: TGTGCCAGCAGCCCTATCGACAGGCTCTATGGCTACACCTTC. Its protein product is CASSPIDRLYGYTF.

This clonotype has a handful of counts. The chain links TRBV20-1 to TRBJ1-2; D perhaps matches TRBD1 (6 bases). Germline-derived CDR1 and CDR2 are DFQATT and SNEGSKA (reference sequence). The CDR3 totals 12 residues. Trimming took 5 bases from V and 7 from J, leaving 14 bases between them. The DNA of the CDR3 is TGCAGTGCTCTGAGGGGGGAGCGTGGCTACACCTTC. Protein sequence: CSALRGERGYTF.

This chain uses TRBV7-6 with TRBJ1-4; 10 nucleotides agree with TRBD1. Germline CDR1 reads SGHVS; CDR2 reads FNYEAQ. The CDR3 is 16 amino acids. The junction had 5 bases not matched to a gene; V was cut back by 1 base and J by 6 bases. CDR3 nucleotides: TGTGCCAGCAGCTTAGGCCCCGGGACAGGGGATGAAAAACTGTTTTTT. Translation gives CASSLGPGTGDEKLFF.

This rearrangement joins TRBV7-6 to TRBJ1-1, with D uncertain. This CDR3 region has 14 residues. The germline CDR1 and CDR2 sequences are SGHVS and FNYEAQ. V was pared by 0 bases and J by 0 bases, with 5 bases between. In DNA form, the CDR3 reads TGTGCCAGCAGCTTAGCGGAGTTGAACACTGAAGCTTTCTTT. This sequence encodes CASSLAELNTEAFF.

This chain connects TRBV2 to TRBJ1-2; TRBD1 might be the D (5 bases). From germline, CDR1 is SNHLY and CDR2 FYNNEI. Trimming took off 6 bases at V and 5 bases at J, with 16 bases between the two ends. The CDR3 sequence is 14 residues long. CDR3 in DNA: TGTGCCAGCAGGCCTGACGAGAGGGGATATGGCTACACCTTC. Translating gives CASRPDERGYGYTF.

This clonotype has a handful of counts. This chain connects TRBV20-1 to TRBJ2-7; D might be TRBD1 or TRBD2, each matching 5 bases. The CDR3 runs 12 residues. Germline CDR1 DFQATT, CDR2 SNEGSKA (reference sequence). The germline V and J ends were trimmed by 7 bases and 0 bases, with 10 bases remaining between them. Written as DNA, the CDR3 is TGCAGTGGCAGGGACGCCTCCTACGAGCAGTACTTC. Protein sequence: CSGRDASYEQYF.

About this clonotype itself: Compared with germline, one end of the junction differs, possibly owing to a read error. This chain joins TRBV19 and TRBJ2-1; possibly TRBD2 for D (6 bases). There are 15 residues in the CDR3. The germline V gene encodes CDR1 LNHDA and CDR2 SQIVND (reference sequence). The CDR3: CASSIVLALYNEQFF. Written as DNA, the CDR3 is TGCGCCAGTAGTATCGTTCTAGCGCTTTACAATGAGCAGTTCTTC.

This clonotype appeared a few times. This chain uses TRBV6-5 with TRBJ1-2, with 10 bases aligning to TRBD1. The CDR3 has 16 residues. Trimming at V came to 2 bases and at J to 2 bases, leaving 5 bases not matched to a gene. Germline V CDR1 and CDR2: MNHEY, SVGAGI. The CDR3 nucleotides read TGTGCCAGCAGTTACCCCCGACAGGGGGCGAACTATGGCTACACCTTC. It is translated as CASSYPRQGANYGYTF.

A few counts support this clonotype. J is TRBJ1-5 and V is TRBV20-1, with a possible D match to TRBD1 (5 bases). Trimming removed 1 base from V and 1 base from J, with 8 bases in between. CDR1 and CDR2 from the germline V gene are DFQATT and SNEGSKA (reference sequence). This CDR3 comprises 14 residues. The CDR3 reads CSARGGLSNQPQHF. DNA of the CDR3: TGCAGTGCTAGAGGGGGACTCAGCAATCAGCCCCAGCATTTT.

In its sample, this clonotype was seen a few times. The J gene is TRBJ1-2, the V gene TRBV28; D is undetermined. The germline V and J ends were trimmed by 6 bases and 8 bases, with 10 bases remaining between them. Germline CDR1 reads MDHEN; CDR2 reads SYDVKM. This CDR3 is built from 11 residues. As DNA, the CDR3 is TGTGCCAGCAGCGGTATGAGAGGCTACACCTTC. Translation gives CASSGMRGYTF.

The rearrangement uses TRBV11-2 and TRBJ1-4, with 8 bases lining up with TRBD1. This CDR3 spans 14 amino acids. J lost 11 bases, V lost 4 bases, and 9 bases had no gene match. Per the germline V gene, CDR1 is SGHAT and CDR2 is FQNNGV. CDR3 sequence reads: CASSYGGAGGKLFF. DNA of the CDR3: TGTGCCAGCAGCTATGGGGGGGCAGGGGGCAAACTGTTTTTT.

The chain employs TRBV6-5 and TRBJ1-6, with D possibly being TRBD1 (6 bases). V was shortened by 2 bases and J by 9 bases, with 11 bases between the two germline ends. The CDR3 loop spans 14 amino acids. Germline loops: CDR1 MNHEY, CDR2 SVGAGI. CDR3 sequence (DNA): TGTGCCAGCAGTTACGCGCAGGGGCGTTCACCCCTCCACTTT. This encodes CASSYAQGRSPLHF.

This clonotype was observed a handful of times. The CDR3 reads CATSESGPSNQPQHF. CDR3 nucleotides: TGTGCCACCAGTGAGTCCGGGCCCAGCAATCAGCCCCAGCATTTT. V and J are TRBV24-1 and TRBJ1-5; D gene uncertain. The CDR3 length is 15 residues. Germline V gene lookup returns CDR1 KGHDR and CDR2 SFDVKD. V was cut by 4 bases and J by 1 base, with 10 bases left in between.

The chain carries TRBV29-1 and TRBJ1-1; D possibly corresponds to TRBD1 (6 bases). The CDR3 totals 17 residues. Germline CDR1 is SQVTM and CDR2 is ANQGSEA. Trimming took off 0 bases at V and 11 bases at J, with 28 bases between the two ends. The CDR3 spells CSVEDRERPGGWGAAFF. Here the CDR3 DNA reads TGCAGCGTTGAAGATCGGGAGCGACCGGGGGGCTGGGGAGCCGCTTTCTTT.

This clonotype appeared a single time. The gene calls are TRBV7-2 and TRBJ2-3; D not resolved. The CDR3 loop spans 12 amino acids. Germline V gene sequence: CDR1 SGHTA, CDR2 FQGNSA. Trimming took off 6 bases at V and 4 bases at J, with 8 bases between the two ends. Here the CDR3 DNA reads TGTGCCAGCAGTTTAAGACCAGATACGCAGTATTTT. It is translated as CASSLRPDTQYF.

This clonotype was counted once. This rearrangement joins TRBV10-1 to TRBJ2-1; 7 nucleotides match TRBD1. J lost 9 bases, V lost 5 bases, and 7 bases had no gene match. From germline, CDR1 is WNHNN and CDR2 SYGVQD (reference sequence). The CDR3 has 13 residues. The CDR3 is CASSYTGVGEQFF. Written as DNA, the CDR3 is TGCGCCAGCAGTTATACAGGGGTGGGTGAGCAGTTCTTC.

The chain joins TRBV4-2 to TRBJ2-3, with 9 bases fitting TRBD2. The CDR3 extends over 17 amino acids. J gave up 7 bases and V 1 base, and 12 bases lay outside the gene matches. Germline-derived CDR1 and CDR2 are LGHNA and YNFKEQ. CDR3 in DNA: TGTGCCAGCAGCCAAGTGGGAGCGGGAGGTCCAGGTTATACGCAGTATTTT. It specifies CASSQVGAGGPGYTQYF.